This entry lists 20 T cell receptor beta chains sequenced from one sample in a study of T-cell memory formation after mild COVID-19 (dated by TCRdb to the early 2020s). The library was produced with 5' RACE. Sequencing used an Illumina NovaSeq 6000. TCRdb ran its own pipeline on the public reads, namely fastp trimming at Q25 and MiXCR clone calling, and kept in-frame beta chains. Every CDR3 protein is listed once, alongside the most common genes and DNA of its rows. Across this sample there are about 210,000 distinct CDR3 sequences, with 27% seen only once. About an eighth of the sample is taken by the ten largest. Specimen: PBMCs or a T cell subset sorted from them (not recorded which). All receptors come from an adult woman who had mild COVID-19 (a few samples of this study predate the infection). The sample titles of this study are shuffled in the database, so cell type and time point are left out; the donor was told from shared clones.

There are a few counts of this clonotype. The V call is TRBV7-8, the J call TRBJ2-5; 14 nucleotides match TRBD2. CDR3 length: 17 residues. The germline gives CDR1 SGHVS, CDR2 FQNEAQ. V was clipped by 5 bases and J by 5 bases; unmatched bases: 10. The chain's CDR3 is CASSRIPGLAGVETQYF. CDR3 DNA: TGTGCCAGCAGCCGAATTCCGGGACTAGCGGGAGTGGAGACCCAGTACTTC.

The J gene is TRBJ2-7, the V gene TRBV29-1; the match to TRBD1 covers 7 bases. This CDR3 is built from 16 residues. With V trimmed by 1 base and J by 0 bases, 9 bases remained unmatched. The germline V gene encodes CDR1 SQVTM and CDR2 ANQGSEA. CDR3 region: CSVEVGLRGNSYEQYF. CDR3 DNA: TGCAGCGTTGAAGTTGGCCTCAGGGGGAACTCCTACGAGCAGTACTTC.

This clonotype was observed a few times. The rearrangement links TRBV12-3 or TRBV12-4 to TRBJ2-5; the match to TRBD1 covers 10 bases. V was pared by 5 bases and J by 3 bases, with 3 bases of the junction left unmatched. The CDR3 has 14 amino acids. The CDR3 bases are TGTGCCAGCAGTCGGGACAGGGGTAAAGAGACCCAGTACTTC. Amino acid sequence: CASSRDRGKETQYF.

V and J are TRBV7-2 and TRBJ2-7; TRBD2 matches 9 bases. Germline CDR1 reads SGHTA; CDR2 reads FQGNSA. Trimming took 7 bases from V and 2 from J; bases not matched to a gene: 9. The CDR3 runs to 15 residues. The CDR3: CASMPYRTSAYEQYF. As DNA, the CDR3 is TGTGCCAGCATGCCCTATCGGACTAGCGCCTACGAGCAGTACTTC.

This clonotype turned up a few times. The rearrangement links TRBV15 to TRBJ2-5; possibly TRBD1 for D (5 bases). Germline values: CDR1 LNHNV, CDR2 YYDKDF (reference sequence). V was clipped by 0 bases and J by 5 bases, with 13 bases between them. CDR3 length: 15 amino acids. CDR3 bases: TGTGCCACCAGCAGAGACAGGACACCCTCGGAGACCCAGTACTTC. Translating it yields CATSRDRTPSETQYF.

This clonotype was recorded a few times. The CDR3 sequence is CASSSGSVFSYEQYF. The CDR3 DNA reads TGTGCCAGCAGCTCAGGGTCAGTATTTTCCTACGAGCAGTACTTC. The V and J genes are TRBV7-9 and TRBJ2-7, with a weak D call TRBD1 (5 bases). Germline-derived CDR1 and CDR2 are SEHNR and FQNEAQ (reference sequence). Trimming shortened V by 4 bases and J by 1 base, and 14 bases separated the two germline ends. The CDR3 is 15 residues long.

This clonotype was picked up a small number of times. The rearrangement links TRBV6-2 or TRBV6-3 to TRBJ2-2; possibly TRBD1 or TRBD2 for D (5 bases each). The CDR3 covers 15 residues. The ends were cut back, 5 bases at V and 3 bases at J, with 13 bases in the middle. Germline CDR1 MNHEY, CDR2 SVGEGT. In DNA form, the CDR3 reads TGTGCCAGCAGTCCCTCCTTGGGGGACACCGGGGAGCTGTTTTTT. Translating it yields CASSPSLGDTGELFF.

The rearrangement uses TRBV5-1 and TRBJ1-2; 8 bases are a match to TRBD1. Trimming at V came to 0 bases and at J to 6 bases, leaving 7 bases not matched to a gene. The CDR3 runs 15 residues. Germline CDR1 SGHRS, CDR2 YFSETQ. Here the CDR3 reads CASSLATDRVDGYTF. DNA of the CDR3: TGCGCCAGCAGCTTGGCCACGGACAGGGTGGATGGCTACACCTTC. Full variable domain (rest looked up from reference TRBV5-1 and TRBJ1-2): KAGVTQTPRYLIKTRGQQVTLSCSPISGHRSVSWYQQTPGQGLQFLFEYFSETQRNKGNFPGRFSGRQFSNSRSEMNVSTLELGDSALYLCASSLATDRVDGYTFGSGTRLTVV.

The V call is TRBV7-6, the J call TRBJ2-2; TRBD2 matches 8 bases. CDR3 length: 16 amino acids. Trimming cost V 1 base and J 2 bases; bases outside gene matches: 3. Per the germline V gene, CDR1 is SGHVS and CDR2 is FNYEAQ. CDR3 residues: CASSLGGGRNTGELFF. Written as DNA, the CDR3 is TGTGCCAGCAGCTTAGGCGGGGGGCGAAACACCGGGGAGCTGTTTTTT.

Only a few counts were recorded for this clonotype. The chain is built from TRBV14 and TRBJ1-3; D not certain. With 0 bases removed from V and 4 bases from J, the gap between germline ends came to 13 bases. CDR3 length: 16 amino acids. The V gene's germline CDR1 is SGHDN and CDR2 FVKESK. This CDR3 is CASSQDTIDWGNTIYF. The CDR3 DNA is TGTGCCAGCAGCCAAGACACGATAGACTGGGGAAACACCATATATTTT.

This clonotype was found a few times. The chain carries TRBV5-6 and TRBJ2-5; a weak D match, TRBD1 (6 bases). Trimming left V 1 base short and J 6 bases short, with 22 bases between. The V gene's germline CDR1 is SGHDT and CDR2 YYEEEE. The CDR3 has 17 residues. CDR3 nucleotides: TGTGCCAGCAGCTTGAGGGTGTCACAGGGAAGCGGAAAGACCCAGTACTTC. Its protein product is CASSLRVSQGSGKTQYF.

CDR3 sequence: CASRPSGTSGPYEQYF. CDR3 DNA: TGTGCCAGCAGACCCTCCGGGACTAGCGGTCCCTACGAGCAGTACTTC. The chain employs TRBV6-5 and TRBJ2-7; 11 bases agree with TRBD2. Germline trimming cut 6 bases from V and 2 bases from J; bases unmatched to any gene: 9. CDR1 is MNHEY and CDR2 is SVGAGI in the germline V gene. The CDR3 contains 16 residues.

This clonotype has a handful of counts. The chain carries TRBV20-1 and TRBJ2-3, with TRBD2 matching 10 bases. The V gene end was trimmed by 1 base and the J gene end by 2 bases; junction bases not matched to a gene: 3. CDR1 and CDR2 (germline): DFQATT, SNEGSKA (reference sequence). This CDR3 comprises 15 residues. The DNA of the CDR3 is TGCAGTGCTAGAGCACTAGCGGGAATCACAGATACGCAGTATTTT. Protein sequence: CSARALAGITDTQYF.

The rearrangement joins TRBV20-1 to TRBJ1-2; D is ambiguous. V lost 2 bases and J lost 4, with 5 bases in between. The germline V gene encodes CDR1 DFQATT and CDR2 SNEGSKA (reference sequence). The CDR3 runs 11 residues. The CDR3 sequence is CSARKRYGYTF. The CDR3 coding sequence is TGCAGTGCTAGAAAGCGCTATGGCTACACCTTC.

The chain links TRBV7-3 to TRBJ2-2; D perhaps matches TRBD2 (5 bases). Germline V lookup: CDR1 SGHTA, CDR2 FQGTGA. The V and J ends lost 2 bases and 6 bases respectively, with 13 bases between them. The CDR3 covers 15 residues. The CDR3 loop reads CASSLRGMFAGELFF. The CDR3 region has the DNA TGTGCCAGCAGCTTACGAGGGATGTTCGCCGGGGAGCTGTTTTTT.

V and J are TRBV30 and TRBJ1-5, with 7 positions matching TRBD1. This CDR3 has 13 residues. Germline CDR1 and CDR2: GTSNPN and SVGIG (reference sequence). V was pared by 6 bases and J by 4 bases, with 6 bases of the junction left unmatched. The DNA of the CDR3 is TGTGCCTGCTCGACAGGGTTTAATCAGCCCCAGCATTTT. It codes for CACSTGFNQPQHF.

As to this clonotype: A read error may explain this, as a much larger clone is one base away. Given the absence of the conserved phenylalanine or tryptophan at the CDR3 end, a read error is likely. The chain combines TRBV25-1 with TRBJ2-7; D possibly corresponds to TRBD2 (5 bases). CDR1 MGHDK and CDR2 SYGVNS come from the germline V gene. The CDR3 totals 12 residues. V was cut by 4 bases and J by 7 bases, with 11 bases left in between. The CDR3 DNA follows: TGTGCCAGCAGTGCCCCCGGGGAGGAGCAGTACTTA. Residues: CASSAPGEEQYL.

In its sample, this clonotype was seen many times. The V call is TRBV3-1, the J call TRBJ2-3; 14 positions agree with TRBD2. The CDR3 contains 16 residues. Germline assignment: CDR1 LGHDT and CDR2 YNNKEL (reference sequence). J gave up 0 bases and V 4 bases, and 0 bases lay outside the gene matches. The CDR3 nucleotides read TGTGCCAGCAGCCGACTAGCGGGAGGGAGCACAGATACGCAGTATTTT. Translation gives CASSRLAGGSTDTQYF.

In its sample, this clonotype was seen a few times. The chain uses TRBV6-2 or TRBV6-3 and TRBJ2-7; D ambiguous. CDR1 MNHEY and CDR2 SVGEGT come from the germline V gene. The CDR3 sequence is 15 residues long. Trimming cost V 5 bases and J 0 bases, with 14 bases left between them. The CDR3 coding sequence is TGTGCCAGCAGTGAGCCGGGCCAAAGCTCCTACGAGCAGTACTTC. Translated, it gives CASSEPGQSSYEQYF.

This chain links TRBV4-2 with TRBJ2-7, with D possibly being TRBD2 (6 bases). This CDR3 contains 15 residues. Germline CDR1 and CDR2: LGHNA and YNFKEQ. Trimming cost V 4 bases and J 2 bases, with 15 bases left between them. The CDR3 bases are TGTGCCAGCAGCCCCGGGACTGGGGACCCCTACGAGCAGTACTTC. It specifies CASSPGTGDPYEQYF.